What follows describes a single T cell receptor beta chain. Its antigen specificity is not known. Per-base quality was not reported, and no clone a single base away is much larger than it. The record originates from a study of control samples from healthy donors and cancer patients (dated by TCRdb to the early 2020s). The library was made by the immunoSEQ multiplex PCR assay. TCRdb carries this immuneACCESS record with in-frame sequences only. Its versions omit some clonotypes, under half of them owing to an unresolved V gene in the studies checked, with the rest unexplained. This sample is represented by about 170,000 clones; about 91% of them were singletons. Jointly, the top ten make up 2% to 2.5% of the sample. This receptor was obtained from a woman in her thirties or forties in good health. Sequencing input: blood.

The CDR3 sequence is CASSIGGGRGGNQPQHF. Read as DNA, the sequence is TGTGCCAGTAGTATAGGTGGGGGGCGCGGTGGCAATCAGCCCCAGCATTTT. The chain links TRBV19 with TRBJ1-5; a weak D assignment points to TRBD1 (6 bases agree). A distance of 15 bases separates the germline ends of V and J, which lose 1 base and 2 bases respectively. From its cysteine to its phenylalanine, the CDR3 spans 17 amino acids. Left in the record is the CDR3 DNA by itself, 51 bases read in frame from the first base. CDR1 and CDR2 are read off the germline V gene (reference sequence) as LNHDA and SQIVND.